This T cell receptor beta chain was sequenced in a study of blood T cell repertoires in COVID-19. Method: immunoSEQ multiplex PCR; TCRdb's copy keeps in-frame clones and lacks some. The sample has about 34,000 clones, approximately 71% seen once. The CDR3 consists of 14 residues. Germline lookup yields CDR1 SGHRS and CDR2 YFSETQ. V shed 4 bases and J 4 bases; nucleotides not matched to a gene: 4. Sequencing used peripheral blood. This receptor was obtained from a human donor in a cohort sampled during active COVID-19. The V and J genes are TRBV5-1 and TRBJ2-7; 11 bases fit TRBD2. The CDR3 loop is CASSLSSGRYEQYF. The CDR3 bases are TGCGCCAGCAGCCTTTCTAGCGGGAGGTACGAGCAGTACTTC.